The 10 T cell receptor beta chains in this list originate from one sample, sequenced in a study of regulatory T cells in long-lasting Graves disease. Documented time point: persistent/refractory GD, antithyroid drugs over 5 years with positive TRAb. With RNA extracted from PBMCs as input, the TCR library was made. Building of the TCR beta libraries involved iRepertoire HTBI primers and Arm-PCR of CDR3 regions. TCRdb reprocessed the multiplex PCR reads with MiXCR, giving one entry per CDR3 protein. The sample lists 600,000 to 850,000 distinct CDR3 sequences, roughly 30% occurring once. Here the sequenced sample was peripheral blood mononuclear cells (PBMCs), taken when the disease was refractory, from a patient treated with antithyroid drugs. These receptors were taken from a female donor with Graves disease.

At least ten counts were recorded for this clonotype. The chain uses TRBV20-1 and TRBJ1-1; 9 bases fit TRBD1. The V gene's germline CDR1 is DFQATT and CDR2 SNEGSKA (reference sequence). The V segment lost 6 bases and the J segment 5 bases; nucleotides outside the gene matches: 13. The CDR3 extends over 15 amino acids. CDR3 loop: CSAVTDRGLRTEAFF. The CDR3 DNA reads as TGCAGTGCAGTTACGGACAGGGGACTGCGTACTGAAGCTTTCTTT.

The sample holds many counts of this clonotype. V is TRBV10-3 and J is TRBJ1-2; 7 bases agree with TRBD1. This CDR3 is built from 13 residues. Germline V gene lookup returns CDR1 ENHRY and CDR2 SYGVKD. J lost 7 bases, V lost 5 bases, and 7 bases had no gene match. In DNA, the CDR3 is TGTGCCATCAGTCTCCAGGGGGGAGGTGGCTACACCTTC. It encodes CAISLQGGGGYTF.

This clonotype was observed a few times. This chain uses TRBV20-1 with TRBJ2-7, with 13 bases fitting TRBD2. The length of the CDR3 is 15 residues. After removal of 5 bases from V and 7 bases from J, the junction contained 11 bases not matched to a gene. Per germline, CDR1 DFQATT and CDR2 SNEGSKA (reference sequence). DNA of the CDR3: TGCAGTGCTCACGAGACTAGCGGGAGGTCTGGTGAGCAGTACTTC. As protein: CSAHETSGRSGEQYF.

The chain employs TRBV3-1 and TRBJ2-2, with TRBD2 identical over 13 bases. The junction had 7 bases not matched to a gene; V was cut back by 4 bases and J by 5 bases. The V gene's germline CDR1 is LGHDT and CDR2 YNNKEL (reference sequence). CDR3 length equals 17 residues. The CDR3 sequence: CASSLRTSGRGTGELFF. The DNA of the CDR3 is TGTGCCAGCAGCCTACGGACTAGCGGGAGAGGGACCGGGGAGCTGTTTTTT.

The chain combines TRBV7-9 with TRBJ1-4, with D unclear. V dropped 5 bases and J dropped 2 bases, with 15 bases sitting between them. This CDR3 is 16 amino acids long. Germline V gene lookup returns CDR1 SEHNR and CDR2 FQNEAQ (reference sequence). The CDR3 region is CASSPGFLGTNEKLFF. The DNA for the CDR3 is TGTGCCAGCAGCCCCGGGTTCCTAGGGACTAATGAAAAACTGTTTTTT.

The DNA for the CDR3 is TGTGCCAGTAGGAGGGCAACTAGCGGGAGTTACGAGCAGTACTTC. It specifies CASRRATSGSYEQYF. The chain employs TRBV19 and TRBJ2-7; 11 nucleotides line up with TRBD2. V shed 6 bases and J 4 bases; nucleotides not matched to a gene: 8. Germline CDR1 is LNHDA and CDR2 is SQIVND (reference sequence). This CDR3 spans 15 amino acids.

The chain uses TRBV5-1 and TRBJ1-1; 10 nucleotides line up with TRBD1. V gave up 4 bases and J gave up 5 bases; unmatched junction bases: 17. The germline V gene has CDR1 SGHRS and CDR2 YFSETQ. This CDR3 has 18 amino acids. CDR3 amino acids: CASSLTVPGQGRGTEAFF. CDR3 DNA: TGCGCCAGCAGCCTAACCGTCCCGGGACAGGGGAGGGGAACTGAAGCTTTCTTT.

The J gene is TRBJ1-4, the V gene TRBV7-8; a weak D match, TRBD1 (6 bases). Trimming left V 2 bases short and J 3 bases short, with 10 bases between. The CDR3 runs 15 residues. The germline V gene has CDR1 SGHVS and CDR2 FQNEAQ. The CDR3 coding sequence is TGTGCCAGCAGCTTAATCAGGGGCCCTAATGAAAAACTGTTTTTT. Residues: CASSLIRGPNEKLFF.

This chain connects TRBV27 to TRBJ2-7, with 11 bases aligning to TRBD2. The CDR3 is 15 residues long. Germline values: CDR1 MNHEY, CDR2 SMNVEV (reference sequence). V trimming: 8 bases; J trimming: 6 bases; junction bases outside the gene matches: 12. This CDR3 reads CASRWVAGGLGEQYF. DNA of the CDR3: TGTGCCAGCCGATGGGTAGCGGGAGGGCTTGGCGAGCAGTACTTC.

This chain links TRBV6-5 with TRBJ1-6, with 8 bases fitting TRBD1. The CDR3 is 14 residues long. Unmatched junction bases numbered 1, after V lost 2 bases and J lost 7 bases. Germline CDR1 MNHEY, CDR2 SVGAGI. The CDR3 DNA sequence: TGTGCCAGCAGTTACCGACAGGGGAATTCACCCCTCCACTTT. This sequence encodes CASSYRQGNSPLHF.